A selection of T cell receptor beta chains follows, all from one sample in a study of blood T cell repertoires in COVID-19. The assay was immunoSEQ multiplex PCR, and TCRdb's table has in-frame clones only and misses some. The sample consists of some 190,000 clones, approximately 86% of them appearing once. The sequenced material came from peripheral blood. The receptors were sampled from a man aged 18-30 years with active or convalescent COVID-19. Both conserved end residues are part of each CDR3. D genes are given only for firm matches. Clone size appears in some rows only: once, few, many, or a class for an expanded clone.

cdr3_aa	cdr3_nt	cdr3_length	v_call	d_call	j_call	clone_size
CASSPPREGDRTGELFF	TGTGCCAGCAGCCCCCCCCGTGAGGGGGACAGAACCGGGGAGCTGTTTTTT	17	TRBV7-9	TRBD1	TRBJ2-2	once
CASRPTGSYNEKLFF	TGTGCCAGCAGGCCTACCGGGAGCTATAATGAAAAACTGTTTTTT	15	TRBV11-2	-	TRBJ1-4	-
CASSEFRQGAKHGYTF	TGCGCCAGCAGTGAATTCAGACAGGGGGCGAAGCATGGCTACACCTTC	16	TRBV10-1	TRBD1	TRBJ1-2	-
CASSYSPQGYYEQFF	TGTGCCAGCAGTTACAGCCCCCAGGGGTATTATGAGCAGTTCTTC	15	TRBV6-5	-	TRBJ2-1	once
CASSSGSGDNQPQHF	TGTGCCAGTAGTAGTGGTTCAGGGGACAATCAGCCCCAGCATTTT	15	TRBV19	-	TRBJ1-5	-
CASSLGTVSSYNEQFF	TGTGCCAGCAGCTTAGGGACTGTGAGCTCCTACAATGAGCAGTTCTTC	16	TRBV11-3	-	TRBJ2-1	-
CASSQTGSSYNEQFF	TGTGCCAGCAGCCAGACAGGGAGCTCCTACAATGAGCAGTTCTTC	15	TRBV9	TRBD1	TRBJ2-1	-
CALTGILSTDTQYF	TGTGCCCTCACCGGGATTCTTAGCACAGATACGCAGTATTTT	14	TRBV2	-	TRBJ2-3	-
CASSLVGGQGAETQYF	TGTGCCAGCAGCTTGGTGGGTGGACAGGGGGCAGAGACCCAGTACTTC	16	TRBV5-6	TRBD1	TRBJ2-5	-
CANRGATEAFF	TGTGCCAACCGGGGGGCCACTGAAGCTTTCTTT	11	TRBV2	-	TRBJ1-1	-
CASSESGGPTGQYF	TGTGCCAGCAGTGAATCGGGAGGACCTACTGGGCAGTACTTC	14	TRBV6-1	TRBD2	TRBJ2-7	-
CACGRARETQYF	TGTGCCTGCGGGAGGGCCAGGGAGACCCAGTACTTC	12	TRBV30	TRBD2	TRBJ2-5	-
CASSHQSRGGETQYF	TGTGCCAGCAGTCATCAGTCCCGGGGGGGGGAGACCCAGTACTTC	15	TRBV27	TRBD2	TRBJ2-5	-
CASRRSGRNYNEQFF	TGTGCCAGCCGGAGAAGCGGGAGGAACTACAATGAGCAGTTCTTC	15	TRBV27	TRBD2	TRBJ2-1	-
CATSDLSTNTGELFF	TGTGCCACCAGTGATTTAAGCACGAACACCGGGGAGCTGTTTTTT	15	TRBV24-1	-	TRBJ2-2	-
CASSVAGNSNQPQHF	TGTGCCAGCAGCGTAGCCGGGAATAGCAATCAGCCCCAGCATTTT	15	TRBV9	-	TRBJ1-5	-
CASTSGRTEAFF	TGTGCCAGCACCTCAGGGAGGACTGAAGCTTTCTTT	12	TRBV2	-	TRBJ1-1	-
CSVHLAPGQGNTEAFF	TGCAGCGTCCACCTAGCCCCGGGACAGGGAAACACTGAAGCTTTCTTT	16	TRBV29-1	TRBD1	TRBJ1-1	-
CATSRDGTEETQYF	TGTGCCACCAGCAGAGACGGGACAGAAGAGACCCAGTACTTC	14	TRBV15	TRBD1	TRBJ2-5	-
CATSGGPYNEQFF	TGTGCCACCAGTGGTGGGCCTTACAATGAGCAGTTCTTC	13	TRBV24-1	-	TRBJ2-1	-
CASSEAPIHEQYF	TGTGCCAGCAGTGAAGCGCCTATACACGAGCAGTACTTC	13	TRBV6-1	-	TRBJ2-7	-
CAMGRESSYEQYF	TGTGCCATGGGCCGAGAAAGCTCCTACGAGCAGTACTTC	13	TRBV10-3	-	TRBJ2-7	once
CASNWGRVDEQYF	TGTGCCAGCAACTGGGGGCGGGTCGACGAGCAGTACTTC	13	TRBV6-6	-	TRBJ2-7	-
CASSWRAAGELFF	TGTGCCAGCAGTTGGAGAGCCGCCGGGGAGCTGTTTTTT	13	TRBV12-3/TRBV12-4	-	TRBJ2-2	-
CAISPGQVNYGYTF	TGTGCCATCAGTCCGGGACAGGTTAACTATGGCTACACCTTC	14	TRBV10-3	TRBD1	TRBJ1-2	-
CASSSVTGVNQPQHF	TGTGCCAGCAGCTCAGTGACAGGGGTCAATCAGCCCCAGCATTTT	15	TRBV7-9	TRBD1	TRBJ1-5	-
CASKQGGREEQYF	TGTGCCAGCAAACAGGGGGGGCGGGAAGAGCAGTACTTC	13	TRBV6-6	-	TRBJ2-7	once
CASSRSGGAHYEQYF	TGTGCCAGCAGCCGTTCAGGGGGCGCTCACTACGAGCAGTACTTC	15	TRBV5-6	TRBD1	TRBJ2-7	-
CASSLLVSRSNQPQHF	TGTGCCAGCAGTTTGTTGGTTTCCAGGAGCAATCAGCCCCAGCATTTT	16	TRBV28	-	TRBJ1-5	once
CASSLRDTAGKLFF	TGCGCCAGCAGCTTACGGGACACTGCAGGAAAACTGTTTTTT	14	TRBV5-1	-	TRBJ1-4	-
CASSARSGSEGEQYF	TGTGCCAGCAGCGCCCGAAGCGGGAGCGAGGGCGAGCAGTACTTC	15	TRBV9	TRBD2	TRBJ2-7	-
CASSPHRSPTGGSTEAFF	TGTGCCAGCAGCCCCCACCGAAGCCCGACAGGGGGTAGCACTGAAGCTTTCTTT	18	TRBV7-6	TRBD1	TRBJ1-1	-
CASSLVIGKEQYF	TGTGCCAGCAGCTTAGTTATCGGTAAAGAGCAGTACTTC	13	TRBV11-2	-	TRBJ2-7	-
CASSLDRGEKHTEAFF	TGTGCCAGCAGTCTTGACAGGGGGGAGAAGCACACTGAAGCTTTCTTT	16	TRBV27	TRBD1	TRBJ1-1	-
CAGVLSGGHLANTEAFF	TGTGCCGGGGTGCTCTCCGGGGGGCACCTGGCGAACACTGAAGCTTTCTTT	17	TRBV30	-	TRBJ1-1	once
CATGTGVQETQYF	TGTGCCACCGGGACAGGGGTCCAAGAGACCCAGTACTTC	13	TRBV15	TRBD1	TRBJ2-5	-